This T cell receptor beta chain was captured in a study of molecular identifiers for immune sequencing clone quantification. Across the whole study: RNA, taken in replicates from approximately 20,000 or 100,000 naive CD8 cells, was split five ways, with four sequenced. Whole-study results and caveats: Among effectors, clones above 20 RNA copies held over 99% of molecules; among naive cells, under 1%.

Sorted inputs of about 19,000 to 1,100,000 cells, with 10%, 30% or 50% RNA, yielded naive CD8 libraries. The V gene lost 1 base and the J gene lost 5 bases, with 7 bases spanning the gap. From germline, CDR1 is SEHNR and CDR2 FQNEAQ (reference sequence). The CDR3 has 13 amino acids. This clonotype is medium-sized (0.01 to 0.1%) by share. Its target is unknown. TCRdb processed the PCR reads anew with MiXCR; each CDR3 protein has one entry. The data hold around 20,000 distinct CDR3 sequences, with 17% observed a single time. V gene TRBV7-9 combines with J gene TRBJ2-3; D is perhaps TRBD1 (5 bases). The receptor comes from a human donor in good health. Some libraries in this study had Jurkat cell RNA spiked in. The specimen was naive CD8+ T cells from blood, with Jurkat cell RNA spiked in. The subset denotes: FACS-sorted CD8+CD4-CCR7+CD45RA+ naive T cells. The CDR3 DNA follows: TGTGCCAGCAGCTTAGGGGGCAAAGATACGCAGTATTTT. It is translated as CASSLGGKDTQYF.